A selection of T cell receptor beta chains follows, all from one sample in a study of blood T cell repertoires in COVID-19. TCRdb keeps only in-frame clones here, not all; method: immunoSEQ multiplex PCR. The table lists under 200,000 clones, roughly 90% of them singletons. The specimen was peripheral blood. All receptors come from a man in his late teens or twenties with active or convalescent COVID-19. The CDR3 runs from the conserved cysteine through the conserved F or W. The D gene is left open where the match is weak.

>TRBV6-2/TRBV6-3|TRBJ1-4|-|19
CASSYSTSGRGSTNEKLFF
TGTGCCAGCAGTTACTCCACGTCCGGGAGGGGATCGACTAATGAAAAACTGTTTTTT
>TRBV11-2|TRBJ2-1|-|14
CASRRLASYNEQFF
TGTGCCAGCAGAAGGCTAGCGTCATACAATGAGCAGTTCTTC
>TRBV5-1|TRBJ2-1|-|16
CASSVSGTPAVNEQFF
TGCGCCAGCAGTGTGAGTGGGACACCAGCTGTCAATGAGCAGTTCTTC
>TRBV18|TRBJ1-3|-|18
CASSPTSFVSGSGNTIYF
TGTGCCAGCTCACCCACGTCTTTTGTGTCAGGGTCTGGAAACACCATATATTTT
>TRBV12-2|TRBJ2-7|-|12
CASRHGGGEQYF
TGTGCAAGTCGCCACGGCGGGGGCGAGCAGTACTTC
>TRBV30|TRBJ1-3|-|13
CAWRTSSGNTIYF
TGTGCCTGGCGAACATCCTCTGGAAACACCATATATTTT
>TRBV10-3|TRBJ1-3|-|14
CAISGTDSGNTIYF
TGTGCCATCAGTGGGACAGACTCTGGAAACACCATATATTTT
>TRBV6-6|TRBJ1-2|TRBD1|15
CASSYRQGAMNGYTF
TGTGCCAGCAGTTACCGACAGGGGGCGATGAATGGCTACACCTTC
>TRBV18|TRBJ1-6|TRBD1|14
CASSPGQGDPPLHF
TGTGCCAGCTCACCGGGACAGGGAGATCCACCCCTCCACTTT
>TRBV6-6|TRBJ2-5|TRBD2|16
CASLTSGRTGRETQYF
TGTGCCAGCCTCACTAGCGGGAGGACCGGCCGAGAGACCCAGTACTTC
>TRBV27|TRBJ1-2|-|13
CASSLYSNYGYTF
TGTGCCAGCAGTTTATACAGCAACTATGGCTACACCTTC
>TRBV11-2|TRBJ2-3|TRBD2|14
CATETGTSPDTQYF
TGTGCCACCGAAACCGGGACTAGCCCAGATACGCAGTATTTT
>TRBV1|TRBJ2-7|-|16
CTSSQAPSGPILEQYF
TGCACCAGCAGCCAGGCCCCTAGCGGGCCAATCTTAGAGCAGTACTTC
>TRBV7-2|TRBJ2-7|-|13
CASSLDRTYEQYF
TGTGCCAGCAGCTTAGACAGGACCTACGAGCAGTACTTC
>TRBV30|TRBJ1-1|-|10
CACRGAEAFF
TGTGCCTGCCGGGGGGCTGAAGCTTTCTTT
>TRBV2|TRBJ1-1|TRBD1|13
CASRTGLNTEAFF
TGTGCCAGCAGGACAGGGCTGAACACTGAAGCTTTCTTT
>TRBV12-5|TRBJ1-1|-|12
CASGFEGTEAFF
TGTGCTAGTGGTTTTGAGGGCACTGAAGCTTTCTTT
>TRBV29-1|TRBJ1-1|-|12
CSVDRGNTEAFF
TGCAGCGTTGATCGGGGGAACACTGAAGCTTTCTTT
>TRBV5-1|TRBJ2-1|TRBD1|15
CASSKGTGWENEQFF
TGCGCCAGCAGCAAAGGGACAGGATGGGAGAATGAGCAGTTCTTC